This paragraph reports one T cell receptor (beta chain). The CDR3 runs 18 residues. Germline values: CDR1 GTSNPN, CDR2 SVGIG (reference sequence). V lost 0 bases to trimming and J lost 7 bases; unmatched junction nucleotides: 14. The authors built TCR beta libraries using iRepertoire HTBI primers and Arm-PCR of CDR3 regions. A single record per CDR3 protein comes from TCRdb applying MiXCR to the multiplex PCR reads. The repertoire holds hundreds of thousands of distinct CDR3 sequences, with around 17% as singletons. This sample is drawn from a study of regulatory T cells in long-lasting Graves disease. Study-level background: The study enrolled newly diagnosed Graves' patients on antithyroid drugs under 3 months.

Time point meaning: newly diagnosed GD, antithyroid drugs for less than 3 months. The TCR library was made from RNA that had been extracted from PBMCs in TRIzol. Another study also made use of these data, one on T cells in Graves' hyperthyroidism and ophthalmopathy. That report notes: A set of HTBI primers served as the primers for a first-round RT-PCR of the TCR CDR3. The blood repertoire included most of the expanded thyroid clonotypes above 0.001.

This specimen was peripheral blood mononuclear cells (PBMCs), taken at new diagnosis, from a patient treated with antithyroid drugs. This clonotype originated in a woman aged 25 to 45 with Graves disease. This chain joins TRBV30 and TRBJ2-2; TRBD2 agrees at 10 bases. The CDR3 DNA reads TGTGCCTGGAGTGTAGGGTTCCTAGCGGGAGTAGGAGACGGGGAGCTGTTTTTT. This gives the protein CAWSVGFLAGVGDGELFF. The whole variable domain, filled in from reference TRBV30 and TRBJ2-2, reads SQTIHQWPATLVQPVGSPLSLECTVEGTSNPNLYWYRQAAGRGLQLLFYSVGIGQISSEVPQNLSASRPQDRQFILSSKKLLLSDSGFYLCAWSVGFLAGVGDGELFFGEGSRLTVL.